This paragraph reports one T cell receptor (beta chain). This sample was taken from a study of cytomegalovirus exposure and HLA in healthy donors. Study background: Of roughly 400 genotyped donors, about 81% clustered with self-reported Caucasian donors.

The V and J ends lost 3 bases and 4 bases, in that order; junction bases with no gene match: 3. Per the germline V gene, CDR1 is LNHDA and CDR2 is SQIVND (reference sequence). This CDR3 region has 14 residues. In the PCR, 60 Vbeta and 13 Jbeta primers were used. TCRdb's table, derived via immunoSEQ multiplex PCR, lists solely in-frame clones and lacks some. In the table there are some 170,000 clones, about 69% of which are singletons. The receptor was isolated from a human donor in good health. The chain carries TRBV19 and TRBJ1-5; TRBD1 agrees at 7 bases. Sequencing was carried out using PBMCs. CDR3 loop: CASSMAGGNQPQHF. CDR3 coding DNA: TGTGCCAGTAGTATGGCAGGGGGGAATCAGCCCCAGCATTTT.